What follows are 31 T cell receptor beta chains derived from one specimen sequenced in a study of blood T cell repertoires in COVID-19. Method: immunoSEQ multiplex PCR; TCRdb's copy keeps in-frame clones and lacks some. The repertoire includes tens of thousands of clones, roughly 90% of them detected once, and 6.5% to 9% sits in the top ten. Material for sequencing was peripheral blood. Receptor source: a man between 25 and 39 years old with acute or convalescent COVID-19.

This clone was found once. The rearrangement uses TRBV11-2 and TRBJ1-3; D is undetermined. CDR3 length: 14 amino acids. Germline V gene sequence: CDR1 SGHAT, CDR2 FQNNGV. Trimming removed 6 bases at V and 0 bases at J, with 9 bases between. The CDR3 reads CASRYIGSGNTIYF. The CDR3 DNA sequence: TGTGCCAGCAGATATATCGGCTCTGGAAACACCATATATTTT.

The table lists this clone with a few counts. The J gene is TRBJ2-1, the V gene TRBV5-4; maybe TRBD2 (6 bases). Germline values: CDR1 SGHNT, CDR2 YYREEE (reference sequence). The CDR3 length is 15 residues. Deletions cut 4 bases from V and 5 bases from J, with 16 bases between. The CDR3: CASSTRLEENNEQFF. As DNA, the CDR3 is TGTGCCAGCAGCACAAGACTAGAAGAGAACAATGAGCAGTTCTTC.

Regarding this clone: Other nucleotide sequences in the sample specify the same CDR3. The chain is built from TRBV5-6 and TRBJ2-5; D gene uncertain. V lost 2 bases, J lost 4 bases, and 3 bases lay in between. The germline V gene encodes CDR1 SGHDT and CDR2 YYEEEE. The CDR3 is 11 amino acids. The DNA of the CDR3 is TGTGCCAGCAGCTTCAGAGAGACCCAGTACTTC. Its translation is CASSFRETQYF. The variable domain in full, with the rest retrieved from reference TRBV5-6 and TRBJ2-5, is DAGVTQSPTHLIKTRGQQVTLRCSPKSGHDTVSWYQQALGQGPQFIFQYYEEEERQRGNFPDRFSGHQFPNYSSELNVNALLLGDSALYLCASSFRETQYFGPGTRLLVL.

The V gene is TRBV7-9, the J gene TRBJ1-1, with unresolved D. Germline CDR1 reads SEHNR; CDR2 reads FQNEAQ (reference sequence). CDR3 size: 14 residues. V gave up 5 bases and J gave up 1 base, with 11 bases separating them. CDR3 sequence reads: CASSLTRQNTEAFF. As DNA, the CDR3 is TGTGCCAGCAGCCTAACCCGACAGAACACTGAAGCTTTCTTT.

This chain connects TRBV4-1 to TRBJ2-2, with TRBD1 matching over 10 bases. This CDR3 comprises 16 residues. CDR1 is MGHRA, CDR2 YSYEKL, per germline. The ends lost 1 base at V and 4 bases at J; junction bases unmatched: 3. Here the CDR3 reads CASSQVRTGGTGELFF. Here the CDR3 DNA reads TGCGCCAGCAGCCAAGTTCGGACAGGGGGCACCGGGGAGCTGTTTTTT.

This clone was seen a single time. The chain is built from TRBV7-2 and TRBJ1-1; 12 bases fit TRBD1. The germline V gene has CDR1 SGHTA and CDR2 FQGNSA. The CDR3 runs to 14 residues. The ends lost 10 bases at V and 3 bases at J; junction bases unmatched: 6. The CDR3 reads CATGTGGGYTEAFF. Written as DNA, the CDR3 is TGTGCCACGGGGACAGGGGGCGGGTACACTGAAGCTTTCTTT. Full variable domain (missing parts from reference TRBV7-2 and TRBJ1-1): GAGVSQSPSNKVTEKGKDVELRCDPISGHTALYWYRQSLGQGLEFLIYFQGNSAPDKSGLPSDRFSAERTGGSVSTLTIQRTQQEDSAVYLCATGTGGGYTEAFFGQGTRLTVV.

The genes are TRBV30 and TRBJ2-3, with D possibly matching TRBD2 (5 bases). Germline V gene data show CDR1 as GTSNPN and CDR2 as SVGIG (reference sequence). This CDR3 comprises 14 residues. V lost 4 bases and J lost 5, with 16 bases in between. The CDR3: CAWNAEGDGDTQYF. CDR3 nucleotides: TGTGCCTGGAACGCCGAGGGAGATGGAGATACGCAGTATTTT.

This clone was seen a single time. V usage is TRBV9 and J usage is TRBJ1-1, with a possible D match to TRBD1 (5 bases). V lost 4 bases and J lost 5, with 12 bases in between. Germline CDR1 and CDR2: SGDLS and YYNGEE. CDR3 length: 13 residues. The CDR3 region has the DNA TGTGCCAGCAGCCGCAGGGCTGGGACTGAAGCTTTCTTT. This gives the protein CASSRRAGTEAFF.

The chain has TRBV28 and TRBJ2-1; TRBD1 might be the D (8 bases). The CDR3 spans 15 residues. V was cut by 8 bases and J by 4 bases, with 18 bases left in between. Germline lookup yields CDR1 MDHEN and CDR2 SYDVKM. CDR3 residues: CASEGGGQEYNEQFF. DNA for the CDR3: TGTGCCAGCGAGGGAGGGGGACAGGAGTACAATGAGCAGTTCTTC.

This clone has a handful of counts. V is TRBV10-2 and J is TRBJ2-7; TRBD2 is a possible D gene (6 bases). Trimming pared 8 bases from V and 3 bases from J, leaving 14 bases between. CDR3 length equals 13 residues. Germline lookup yields CDR1 WSHSY and CDR2 SAAADI. DNA for the CDR3: TGCGCCAGCTGGGGTAGCGGTTACTACGAGCAGTACTTC. Translation gives CASWGSGYYEQYF.

This rearrangement joins TRBV10-3 to TRBJ2-1; 7 positions match TRBD2. The CDR3 is 14 residues long. Germline V gives CDR1 ENHRY, CDR2 SYGVKD. Trimming cost V 3 bases and J 2 bases; bases outside gene matches: 1. This CDR3 is CAISDGLAYNEQFF. The DNA for the CDR3 is TGTGCCATCAGTGATGGACTAGCCTACAATGAGCAGTTCTTC.

This chain joins TRBV5-1 and TRBJ2-3; TRBD1 aligns across 8 bases. V was pared by 0 bases and J by 6 bases, with 0 bases of the junction left unmatched. The CDR3 sequence is 13 residues long. Germline V gene data show CDR1 as SGHRS and CDR2 as YFSETQ. In DNA form, the CDR3 reads TGCGCCAGCAGCTTGGACAGGGGGGATACGCAGTATTTT. Its protein product is CASSLDRGDTQYF.

This chain uses TRBV28 with TRBJ1-4; unclear D gene. Germline-derived CDR1 and CDR2 are MDHEN and SYDVKM. V was shortened by 5 bases and J by 5 bases, with 18 bases between the two germline ends. The CDR3 totals 16 residues. The CDR3 nucleotides read TGTGCCAGCAGTCAGCATTACGAGCTAGAGAATGAAAAACTGTTTTTT. The encoded protein is CASSQHYELENEKLFF.

The rearrangement joins TRBV7-3 to TRBJ2-3, with no clear D. V lost 5 bases and J lost 5, with 11 bases in between. Germline V gives CDR1 SGHTA, CDR2 FQGTGA. The CDR3 length is 13 residues. Here the CDR3 DNA reads TGTGCCAGCAGCGCTACCCGCCGAGATACGCAGTATTTT. This sequence encodes CASSATRRDTQYF.

This sequence joins TRBV7-9 and TRBJ2-1; a weak D match, TRBD1 (6 bases). The CDR3 length is 14 residues. The germline CDR1 and CDR2 sequences are SEHNR and FQNEAQ (reference sequence). V shed 7 bases and J shed 4 bases, with 14 bases lying between them. CDR3 DNA: TGTGCCAGCACCGAACCGGGACAATACAATGAGCAGTTCTTC. It specifies CASTEPGQYNEQFF.

This chain connects TRBV12-3 or TRBV12-4 to TRBJ1-2; D is perhaps TRBD1 (6 bases). V dropped 7 bases and J dropped 0 bases, with 9 bases sitting between them. CDR3 length equals 13 residues. CDR3 DNA: TGTGCCAGCACGCAGGGGTCTAACTATGGCTACACCTTC. Translating it yields CASTQGSNYGYTF.

In this sample, this clone turned up once. CDR3 loop: CASSSTDRVDQPQHF. The DNA of the CDR3 is TGTGCCAGCAGCTCAACGGACAGGGTCGATCAGCCCCAGCATTTT. The chain links TRBV7-9 to TRBJ1-5, with 8 bases fitting TRBD1. Trimming cost V 4 bases and J 5 bases; bases outside gene matches: 7. The CDR3 runs to 15 residues. Germline CDR1 SEHNR, CDR2 FQNEAQ (reference sequence).

The sample holds one count of this clone. V gene TRBV7-9 combines with J gene TRBJ2-7; 9 nucleotides agree with TRBD1. The CDR3 is 16 residues long. V gave up 5 bases and J gave up 3 bases; unmatched junction bases: 11. Germline V lookup: CDR1 SEHNR, CDR2 FQNEAQ (reference sequence). The CDR3 reads CASSAAAGTGIYEQYF. In nucleotides, the CDR3 is TGTGCCAGCAGCGCCGCGGCCGGGACAGGGATCTACGAGCAGTACTTC.

The V gene is TRBV10-1, the J gene TRBJ1-4, with D unresolved. Germline lookup yields CDR1 WNHNN and CDR2 SYGVQD (reference sequence). This CDR3 spans 13 amino acids. V was cut by 8 bases and J by 7 bases, with 14 bases left in between. CDR3 DNA sequence: TGCGCCAGCGCATCGAGGGTTGGTGAAAAACTGTTTTTT. This sequence encodes CASASRVGEKLFF.

The sample holds a few counts of this clone. The V and J genes are TRBV6-2 or TRBV6-3 and TRBJ2-6; no firm D call. Trimming left V 3 bases short and J 2 bases short, with 5 bases between. Per germline, CDR1 MNHEY and CDR2 SVGEGT. The CDR3 length is 14 residues. CDR3 loop: CASSYETGANVLTF. CDR3 nucleotide sequence: TGTGCCAGCAGTTATGAGACTGGGGCCAACGTCCTGACTTTC.

This clone showed up just a few times. The chain recombines TRBV28 with TRBJ2-7, with 10 bases fitting TRBD1. V lost 8 bases, J lost 4 bases, and 5 bases stayed unmatched. Germline V gene lookup returns CDR1 MDHEN and CDR2 SYDVKM. The CDR3 length is 13 residues. Written as DNA, the CDR3 is TGTGCCAGCGTACCGGGACAGGGGTACGAGCAGTACTTC. Translating gives CASVPGQGYEQYF. Together with reference TRBV28 and TRBJ2-7, the CDR3 gives the full variable domain: DVKVTQSSRYLVKRTGEKVFLECVQDMDHENMFWYRQDPGLGLRLIYFSYDVKMKEKGDIPEGYSVSREKKERFSLILESASTNQTSMYLCASVPGQGYEQYFGPGTRLTVT.

The chain links TRBV5-5 to TRBJ2-5; the D is unclear. This CDR3 spans 13 amino acids. Trimming took off 4 bases at V and 4 bases at J, with 11 bases between the two ends. CDR1 is SGHKS, CDR2 YYEKEE, per germline (reference sequence). The CDR3 spells CASSPGSPETQYF. The CDR3 nucleotides read TGTGCCAGCAGCCCAGGAAGCCCAGAGACCCAGTACTTC.

This chain connects TRBV3-1 (or the pseudogene TRBV3-2) to TRBJ2-1; the D gene is possibly TRBD1 (5 bases). The CDR3 sequence is 15 residues long. Deletions cut 2 bases from V and 7 bases from J, with 15 bases between. CDR1 is LGHDT, CDR2 YNNKEL, per germline (reference sequence). The CDR3 DNA follows: TGTGCCAGCAGCCAAAAGCTAGGGGAAAGGAATGAGCAGTTCTTC. Translated: CASSQKLGERNEQFF.

The chain is built from TRBV19 and TRBJ1-4; 10 positions agree with TRBD1. CDR3 length: 17 amino acids. Germline trimming cut 5 bases from V and 3 bases from J; bases unmatched to any gene: 9. Per the germline V gene, CDR1 is LNHDA and CDR2 is SQIVND (reference sequence). The CDR3 sequence: CASSSPDRGLANEKLFF. CDR3 DNA sequence: TGTGCCAGTAGTTCCCCCGACAGGGGGCTAGCTAATGAAAAACTGTTTTTT.

In its sample, this clone was seen a few times. The V gene is TRBV11-2, the J gene TRBJ2-7; D remains ambiguous. This CDR3 spans 14 amino acids. CDR1 and CDR2 (germline): SGHAT, FQNNGV. Trimming shortened V by 0 bases and J by 3 bases, and 9 bases separated the two germline ends. Written as DNA, the CDR3 is TGTGCCAGCAGCTTAGATCTTGTGAGCTACGAGCAGTACTTC. Protein: CASSLDLVSYEQYF. The full variable domain, completed using reference TRBV11-2 and TRBJ2-7, is EAGVAQSPRYKIIEKRQSVAFWCNPISGHATLYWYQQILGQGPKLLIQFQNNGVVDDSQLPKDRFSAERLKGVDSTLKIQPAKLEDSAVYLCASSLDLVSYEQYFGPGTRLTVT.

In this sample, this clone turned up once. The rearrangement links TRBV9 to TRBJ2-2; 7 positions agree with TRBD1. The CDR3 loop spans 14 amino acids. In germline, CDR1 is SGDLS, CDR2 YYNGEE. V lost 0 bases and J lost 7; bases outside the gene matches: 3. The DNA of the CDR3 is TGTGCCAGCAGCGTAGAACAGGGGATCGGGGAGCTGTTTTTT. Translated: CASSVEQGIGELFF. Filled out from reference TRBV9 and TRBJ2-2, the complete variable domain reads DSGVTQTPKHLITATGQRVTLRCSPRSGDLSVYWYQQSLDQGLQFLIQYYNGEERAKGNILERFSAQQFPDLHSELNLSSLELGDSALYFCASSVEQGIGELFFGEGSRLTVL.

The J gene is TRBJ2-3, the V gene TRBV2; D ambiguous. The CDR3 spans 14 residues. Germline lookup yields CDR1 SNHLY and CDR2 FYNNEI. Trimming removed 5 bases at V and 2 bases at J, with 11 bases between. The CDR3 loop reads CASSSFLPTDTQYF. The CDR3 bases are TGTGCCAGCAGTTCCTTCCTCCCCACAGATACGCAGTATTTT.

The chain has TRBV2 and TRBJ2-2, with D tentatively TRBD2 (5 bases). From germline, CDR1 is SNHLY and CDR2 FYNNEI. The V and J ends lost 6 bases and 6 bases respectively, with 11 bases between them. CDR3 length: 13 residues. The CDR3 here is CASSPDGAGELFF. The CDR3 region has the DNA TGTGCCAGCAGCCCCGACGGGGCCGGGGAGCTGTTTTTT.

V gene TRBV3-1 (or the pseudogene TRBV3-2) combines with J gene TRBJ2-2; 9 nucleotides agree with TRBD2. Germline V gene sequence: CDR1 LGHDT, CDR2 YNNKEL (reference sequence). The CDR3 covers 19 residues. V gave up 6 bases and J gave up 5 bases; unmatched junction bases: 19. CDR3 loop: CASRTRREGIFLWTGELFF. As DNA, the CDR3 is TGTGCCAGCAGGACCAGGCGGGAGGGAATTTTTCTGTGGACCGGGGAGCTGTTTTTT.

This clone turned up a few times. V usage is TRBV19 and J usage is TRBJ2-3; D possibly corresponds to TRBD2 (5 bases). Germline loops: CDR1 LNHDA, CDR2 SQIVND (reference sequence). With 3 bases removed from V and 0 bases from J, the gap between germline ends came to 13 bases. This CDR3 has 16 residues. The CDR3 DNA follows: TGTGCCAGTAGTATCAATTGGCGGACTAGCACAGATACGCAGTATTTT. This codes for CASSINWRTSTDTQYF.

The rearrangement uses TRBV7-2 and TRBJ2-3, with D perhaps TRBD1 (7 bases). Trimming left V 1 base short and J 3 bases short, with 11 bases between. The CDR3 extends over 15 amino acids. CDR1 is SGHTA and CDR2 is FQGNSA in the germline V gene. This chain's CDR3 is CASSLGAGQTDTQYF. The CDR3 nucleotides read TGTGCCAGCAGCTTAGGGGCGGGACAGACAGATACGCAGTATTTT. Full variable domain (rest looked up from reference TRBV7-2 and TRBJ2-3): GAGVSQSPSNKVTEKGKDVELRCDPISGHTALYWYRQSLGQGLEFLIYFQGNSAPDKSGLPSDRFSAERTGGSVSTLTIQRTQQEDSAVYLCASSLGAGQTDTQYFGPGTRLTVL.